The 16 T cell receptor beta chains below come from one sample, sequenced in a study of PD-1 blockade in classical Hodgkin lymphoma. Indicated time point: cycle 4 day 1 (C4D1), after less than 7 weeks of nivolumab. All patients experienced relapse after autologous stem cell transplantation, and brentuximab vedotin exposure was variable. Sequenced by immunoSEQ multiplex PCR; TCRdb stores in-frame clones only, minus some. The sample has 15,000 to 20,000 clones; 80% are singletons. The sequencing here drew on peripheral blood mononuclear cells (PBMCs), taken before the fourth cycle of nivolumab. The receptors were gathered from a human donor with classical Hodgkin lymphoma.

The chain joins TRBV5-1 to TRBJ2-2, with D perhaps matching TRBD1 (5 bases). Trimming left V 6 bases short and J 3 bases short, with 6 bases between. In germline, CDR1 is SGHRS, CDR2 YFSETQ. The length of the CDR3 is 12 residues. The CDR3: CASTRDTGELFF. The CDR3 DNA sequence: TGCGCCAGCACCAGGGACACCGGGGAGCTGTTTTTT.

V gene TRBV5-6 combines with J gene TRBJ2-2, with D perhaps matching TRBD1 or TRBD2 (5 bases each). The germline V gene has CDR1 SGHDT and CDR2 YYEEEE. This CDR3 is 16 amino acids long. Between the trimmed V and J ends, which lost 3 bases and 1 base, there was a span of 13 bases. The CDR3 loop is CASSSLGDWNTGELFF. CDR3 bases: TGTGCCAGCAGCTCGCTGGGGGATTGGAACACCGGGGAGCTGTTTTTT.

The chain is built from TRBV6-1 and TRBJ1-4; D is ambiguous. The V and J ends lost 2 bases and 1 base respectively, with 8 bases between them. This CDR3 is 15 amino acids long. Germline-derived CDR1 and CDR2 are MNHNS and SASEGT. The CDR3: CASSERRRTNEKLFF. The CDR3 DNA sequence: TGTGCCAGCAGTGAACGGCGGCGAACTAATGAAAAACTGTTTTTT.

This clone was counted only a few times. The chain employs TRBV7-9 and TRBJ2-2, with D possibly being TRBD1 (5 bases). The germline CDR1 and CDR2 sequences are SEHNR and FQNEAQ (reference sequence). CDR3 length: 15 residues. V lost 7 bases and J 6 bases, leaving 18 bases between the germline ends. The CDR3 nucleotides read TGTGCCAGCACCCTAGGGGCAGCTCCCCCCGGGGAGCTGTTTTTT. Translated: CASTLGAAPPGELFF. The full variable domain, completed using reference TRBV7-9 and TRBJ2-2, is DTGVSQNPRHKITKRGQNVTFRCDPISEHNRLYWYRQTLGQGPEFLTYFQNEAQLEKSRLLSDRFSAERPKGSFSTLEIQRTEQGDSAMYLCASTLGAAPPGELFFGEGSRLTVL.

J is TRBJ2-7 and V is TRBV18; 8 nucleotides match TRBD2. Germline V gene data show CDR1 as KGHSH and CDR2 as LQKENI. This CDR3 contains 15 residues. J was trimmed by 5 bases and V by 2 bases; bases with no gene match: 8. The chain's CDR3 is CASSPRLARTDEQYF. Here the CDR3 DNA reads TGTGCCAGCTCACCAAGACTAGCGAGGACAGACGAGCAGTACTTC.

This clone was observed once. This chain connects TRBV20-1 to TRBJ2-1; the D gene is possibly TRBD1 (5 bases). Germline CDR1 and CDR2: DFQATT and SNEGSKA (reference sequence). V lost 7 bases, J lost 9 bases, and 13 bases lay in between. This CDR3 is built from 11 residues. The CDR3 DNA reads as TGCAGTGGCGGCCCGGACACTGAGCAGTTCTTC. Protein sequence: CSGGPDTEQFF.

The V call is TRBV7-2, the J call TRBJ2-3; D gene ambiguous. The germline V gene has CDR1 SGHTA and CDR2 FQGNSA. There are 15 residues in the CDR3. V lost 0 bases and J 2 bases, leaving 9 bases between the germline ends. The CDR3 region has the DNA TGTGCCAGCAGCTTAGCGCAACGGCCCACAGATACGCAGTATTTT. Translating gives CASSLAQRPTDTQYF.

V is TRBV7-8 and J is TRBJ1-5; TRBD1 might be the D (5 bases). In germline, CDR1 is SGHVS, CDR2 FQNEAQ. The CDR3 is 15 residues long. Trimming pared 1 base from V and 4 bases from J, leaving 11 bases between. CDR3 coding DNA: TGTGCCAGCAGCTTAGTAGGCGGGGGTAATCAGCCCCAGCATTTT. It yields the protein CASSLVGGGNQPQHF. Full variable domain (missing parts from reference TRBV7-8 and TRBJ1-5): GAGVSQSPRYKVAKRGQDVALRCDPISGHVSLFWYQQALGQGPEFLTYFQNEAQLDKSGLPSDRFFAERPEGSVSTLKIQRTQQEDSAVYLCASSLVGGGNQPQHFGDGTRLSIL.

The CDR3 region is CASSDRDNNEQFF. As DNA, the CDR3 is TGTGCCAGCAGTGACCGGGACAACAATGAGCAGTTCTTC. V usage is TRBV6-4 and J usage is TRBJ2-1; D is possibly TRBD1 (6 bases). Looked up from germline, CDR1 is MRHNA and CDR2 is SNTAGT. V was trimmed by 2 bases and J by 5 bases, leaving 7 bases between them. The length of the CDR3 is 13 residues.

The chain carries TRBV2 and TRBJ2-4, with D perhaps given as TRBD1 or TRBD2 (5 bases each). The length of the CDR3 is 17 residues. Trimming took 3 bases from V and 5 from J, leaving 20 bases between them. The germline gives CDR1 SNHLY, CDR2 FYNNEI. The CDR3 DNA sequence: TGTGCCAGCAGTGATTATCGTGGGACCAGGCGGGAAAACATTCAGTACTTC. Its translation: CASSDYRGTRRENIQYF.

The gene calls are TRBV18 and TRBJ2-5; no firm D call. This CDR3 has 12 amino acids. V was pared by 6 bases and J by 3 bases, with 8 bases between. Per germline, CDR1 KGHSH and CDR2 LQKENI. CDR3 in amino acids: CASSRYEETQYF. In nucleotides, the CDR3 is TGTGCCAGCTCCCGATATGAAGAGACCCAGTACTTC. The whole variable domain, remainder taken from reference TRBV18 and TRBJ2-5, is NAGVMQNPRHLVRRRGQEARLRCSPMKGHSHVYWYRQLPEEGLKFMVYLQKENIIDESGMPKERFSAEFPKEGPSILRIQQVVRGDSAAYFCASSRYEETQYFGPGTRLLVL.

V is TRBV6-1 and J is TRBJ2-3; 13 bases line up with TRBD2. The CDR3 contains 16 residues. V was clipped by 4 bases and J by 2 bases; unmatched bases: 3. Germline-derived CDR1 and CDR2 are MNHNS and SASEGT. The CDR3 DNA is TGTGCCAGCAGTGGGACTAGCGGGGGAACCACAGATACGCAGTATTTT. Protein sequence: CASSGTSGGTTDTQYF.

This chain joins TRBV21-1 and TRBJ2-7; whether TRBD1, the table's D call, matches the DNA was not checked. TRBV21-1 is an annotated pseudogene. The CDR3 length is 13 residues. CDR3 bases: TGTGCCAGCAGCAAAATTGGGGGCTACGAGCAGTACGTC. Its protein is CASSKIGGYEQYV.

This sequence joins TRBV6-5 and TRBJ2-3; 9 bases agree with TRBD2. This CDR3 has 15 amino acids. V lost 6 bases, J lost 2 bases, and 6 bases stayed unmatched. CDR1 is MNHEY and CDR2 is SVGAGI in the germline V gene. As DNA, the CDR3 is TGTGCCAGCAGACGAGCGGGAGGTACCACAGATACGCAGTATTTT. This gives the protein CASRRAGGTTDTQYF.

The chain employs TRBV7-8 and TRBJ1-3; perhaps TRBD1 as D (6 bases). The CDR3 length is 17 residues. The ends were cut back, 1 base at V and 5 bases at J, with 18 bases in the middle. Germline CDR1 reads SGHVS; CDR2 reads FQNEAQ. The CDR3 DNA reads TGTGCCAGCAGCTTAGAGGGAGCAACAGGGTTTCGAAACACCATATATTTT. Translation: CASSLEGATGFRNTIYF.

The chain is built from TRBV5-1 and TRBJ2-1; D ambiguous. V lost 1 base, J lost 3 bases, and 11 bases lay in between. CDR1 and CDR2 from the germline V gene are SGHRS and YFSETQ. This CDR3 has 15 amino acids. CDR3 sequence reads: CASSLSESGYNEQFF. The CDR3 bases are TGCGCCAGCAGCTTGAGTGAGTCAGGCTACAATGAGCAGTTCTTC.